The source of this T cell receptor (beta chain) is a study of cytomegalovirus exposure and HLA in healthy donors. Overall study results and limits: Donor immune exposure was known only as CMV serostatus. Roughly uniform sequencing depth across donors was assumed, possibly incorrectly. The listing of 150 or so TCR beta chains classed them as cytomegalovirus-associated.

A note on this clone: Its antigen remains unidentified. An end of the junction differs from the germline gene, which may be a read error.

Those who donated were healthy bone marrow donors. Amplification used 60 Vbeta primers and 13 Jbeta primers. Profiled with immunoSEQ multiplex PCR; TCRdb holds only in-frame clones, not every one. The sample lists 75,000 to 90,000 clones; 70% to 85% were seen once. The germline gives CDR1 GTSNPN, CDR2 SVGIG (reference sequence). This CDR3 is 16 amino acids long. What was sequenced was PBMCs. The J gene is TRBJ1-1, the V gene TRBV30; D might be TRBD1 (5 bases). This clonotype originated in a man younger than 45 in good health and CMV-seropositive. The CDR3 protein is CAWSVQKGTENSEAFF. The CDR3 bases are TGTGCCTGGAGTGTACAGAAAGGGACTGAGAACAGTGAAGCTTTCTTT. Full variable domain (missing parts from reference TRBV30 and TRBJ1-1): SQTIHQWPATLVQPVGSPLSLECTVEGTSNPNLYWYRQAAGRGLQLLFYSVGIGQISSEVPQNLSASRPQDRQFILSSKKLLLSDSGFYLCAWSVQKGTENSEAFFGQGTRLTVV.